The 18 T cell receptor beta chains reported below all come from one sample, sequenced in a study of regulatory T cells in long-lasting Graves disease. Time point meaning: newly diagnosed GD, antithyroid drugs for less than 3 months. The TCR library was made from RNA extracted from PBMCs. Assembly of TCR beta libraries relied on iRepertoire HTBI primers together with Arm-PCR of CDR3 regions. MiXCR, applied by TCRdb to the multiplex PCR reads, yields one record per CDR3 protein. The sample consists of approximately 490,000 distinct CDR3 sequences, around 16% of them appearing once. This sample was shared with a second study, whose subject was T cells in Graves' hyperthyroidism and ophthalmopathy.

Sequences were derived from peripheral blood mononuclear cells (PBMCs), sampled at new diagnosis, from a patient treated with antithyroid drugs. The receptors come from a man aged 35 to 55 with Graves disease.

This clonotype was seen many times. This sequence joins TRBV28 and TRBJ2-7; D may be TRBD2 (5 bases). The germline CDR1 and CDR2 sequences are MDHEN and SYDVKM. The CDR3 has 13 residues. The V end lost 6 bases, the J end lost 3 bases, and 12 bases lay between the germline ends. CDR3 residues: CASSRASFYEQYF. CDR3 coding DNA: TGTGCCAGCAGCCGGGCTAGCTTCTACGAGCAGTACTTC.

This clonotype showed up many times. The gene calls are TRBV20-1 and TRBJ2-1, with D perhaps matching TRBD2 (5 bases). V lost 0 bases and J 9 bases, leaving 15 bases between the germline ends. This CDR3 comprises 14 residues. Per germline, CDR1 DFQATT and CDR2 SNEGSKA (reference sequence). The CDR3 sequence: CSARDETSPGEQFF. In nucleotides, the CDR3 is TGCAGTGCTAGAGATGAAACTAGTCCCGGTGAGCAGTTCTTC.

This clonotype was observed a handful of times. The rearrangement joins TRBV5-1 to TRBJ1-6; D is undetermined. Trimming took 0 bases from V and 5 from J, leaving 9 bases between them. The CDR3 consists of 15 residues. Germline values: CDR1 SGHRS, CDR2 YFSETQ. CDR3 coding DNA: TGCGCCAGCAGCTTGGAGTTCGGGAATAATTCACCCCTCCACTTT. It yields the protein CASSLEFGNNSPLHF.

This clonotype has ten or more counts. The genes are TRBV7-2 and TRBJ2-1; the D is unclear. Germline V CDR1 and CDR2: SGHTA, FQGNSA. The CDR3 consists of 12 residues. V lost 5 bases and J lost 7, with 9 bases in between. CDR3 in amino acids: CASSPPTNEQFF. Written as DNA, the CDR3 is TGTGCCAGCAGCCCTCCCACGAATGAGCAGTTCTTC.

The rearrangement joins TRBV5-1 to TRBJ2-5, with D possibly being TRBD1 or TRBD2 (6 bases each). Looked up from germline, CDR1 is SGHRS and CDR2 is YFSETQ. V was pared by 2 bases and J by 9 bases, with 23 bases between. There are 16 residues in the CDR3. For the CDR3, the DNA is TGCGCCAGCAGCTTCGACTTTTCTGCTAAGGGGGAGGCCCAGTACTTC. The encoded protein is CASSFDFSAKGEAQYF.

V usage is TRBV2 and J usage is TRBJ2-5; TRBD1 matches at 7 bases. The V and J ends lost 6 bases and 0 bases, in that order; junction bases with no gene match: 7. Germline CDR1 and CDR2: SNHLY and FYNNEI. The length of the CDR3 is 15 residues. CDR3 sequence reads: CASRLGTANQETQYF. CDR3 nucleotide sequence: TGTGCCAGCAGACTCGGGACAGCTAACCAAGAGACCCAGTACTTC.

This clonotype was seen many times. The rearrangement uses TRBV12-3 or TRBV12-4 and TRBJ2-1; D tentatively fits TRBD1 or TRBD2 (5 bases each). This CDR3 is built from 16 residues. Trimming cost V 6 bases and J 5 bases, with 20 bases left between them. CDR3: CASRPIGGFKDNEQFF. CDR3 nucleotides: TGTGCCAGCAGACCGATTGGGGGATTCAAGGACAATGAGCAGTTCTTC.

The chain has TRBV14 and TRBJ1-1; no clear D. The CDR3 is 13 amino acids. Germline CDR1 and CDR2: SGHDN and FVKESK. Deletions cut 4 bases from V and 3 bases from J, with 9 bases between. CDR3 amino acids: CASSRVLDTEAFF. Written as DNA, the CDR3 is TGTGCCAGCAGCCGGGTATTAGACACTGAAGCTTTCTTT.

With regard to this clonotype: It may be a read error: a sequence one base away is much more abundant. The V and J genes are TRBV7-2 and TRBJ2-3, with 15 bases fitting TRBD2. This CDR3 is built from 16 residues. Germline V CDR1 and CDR2: SGHTA, FQGNSA. The CDR3, as DNA: TGTGCCGGCAGCCCGGGACTAGCGGGAGGTACAGATACGCAGTATTTT. Its translation: CAGSPGLAGGTDTQYF.

In its sample, this clonotype was seen many times. CDR3 region: CASGSPRSTDTQYF. The DNA for the CDR3 is TGTGCTAGTGGTTCACCCCGGTCAACAGATACGCAGTATTTT. The rearrangement uses TRBV12-5 and TRBJ2-3, with D hard to call. CDR3 length equals 14 residues. V was pared by 4 bases and J by 3 bases, with 11 bases between. CDR1 is LGHNT, CDR2 FRNRAP, per germline.

The chain links TRBV19 to TRBJ2-2, with TRBD2 identical over 9 bases. The J segment lost 0 bases and the V segment lost 2 bases, leaving 1 base of the junction unmatched. Germline CDR1 and CDR2: LNHDA and SQIVND (reference sequence). The CDR3 length is 16 residues. CDR3 amino acids: CASSISGGTNTGELFF. The CDR3 region has the DNA TGTGCCAGTAGTATAAGCGGGGGGACGAACACCGGGGAGCTGTTTTTT.

Details on this clonotype: Being one base from a much bigger clone, this may be a read error. V usage is TRBV3-1 and J usage is TRBJ2-7, with 11 bases that match TRBD2. The length of the CDR3 is 13 residues. Trimming cost V 4 bases and J 10 bases; bases outside gene matches: 6. The germline gives CDR1 LGHDT, CDR2 YNNKEL (reference sequence). CDR3 in amino acids: CASSRLAGGPQYF. CDR3 coding DNA: TGTGCCAGCAGCCGCCTAGCGGGAGGACCCCAGTACTTC.

This clonotype appeared many times. The gene calls are TRBV28 and TRBJ2-3; D may be TRBD1 or TRBD2 (5 bases each). Germline V CDR1 and CDR2: MDHEN, SYDVKM. This CDR3 has 13 residues. The V end was cut by 2 bases, the J end by 5 bases, with 8 bases between. CDR3 in amino acids: CASSLRGIDTQYF. Written as DNA, the CDR3 is TGTGCCAGCAGTTTACGGGGCATAGATACGCAGTATTTT.

J is TRBJ2-3 and V is TRBV27; D unresolved. The ends were cut back, 10 bases at V and 4 bases at J, with 9 bases in the middle. The CDR3 covers 11 residues. The germline CDR1 and CDR2 sequences are MNHEY and SMNVEV (reference sequence). Here the CDR3 reads CATIRADTQYF. The CDR3 nucleotides read TGTGCCACCATAAGGGCAGATACGCAGTATTTT.

This clonotype showed up many times. This chain uses TRBV20-1 with TRBJ2-7, with 10 nucleotides matching TRBD2. Germline CDR1 reads DFQATT; CDR2 reads SNEGSKA (reference sequence). V lost 4 bases and J lost 1; bases outside the gene matches: 10. The CDR3 totals 16 residues. CDR3 nucleotide sequence: TGCAGTGCTATAGAGCGGGAGGGCCTTAGGTCCTACGAGCAGTACTTC. Its protein product is CSAIEREGLRSYEQYF.

This clonotype was observed many times. This chain uses TRBV5-1 with TRBJ1-1; the match to TRBD1 covers 7 bases. Germline V lookup: CDR1 SGHRS, CDR2 YFSETQ. The CDR3 length is 14 residues. After removal of 4 bases from V and 1 base from J, the junction contained 4 bases not matched to a gene. This CDR3 is CASSMDRSNTEAFF. Here the CDR3 DNA reads TGCGCCAGCAGCATGGACAGGTCGAACACTGAAGCTTTCTTT.

This clonotype was detected ten times or more. CDR3 DNA: TGCGCCAGCAGCCCCCGGACTAGCGGGAGGGAGACCCAGTACTTC. Its translation is CASSPRTSGRETQYF. The chain has TRBV5-1 and TRBJ2-5; 14 nucleotides agree with TRBD2. The CDR3 totals 15 residues. The germline V gene has CDR1 SGHRS and CDR2 YFSETQ. V dropped 4 bases and J dropped 5; count of bases not matched to a gene: 4.

This clonotype was picked up a small number of times. The chain recombines TRBV11-3 with TRBJ2-2, with 10 bases identical to TRBD1. The V segment lost 4 bases and the J segment 5 bases; nucleotides outside the gene matches: 10. CDR3 length: 17 amino acids. Germline CDR1 is SGHNT and CDR2 is YENEEA. The CDR3 nucleotides read TGTGCCAGCAGCTCGGGACAGGGGTCTACTGGGACCGGGGAGCTGTTTTTT. Translation gives CASSSGQGSTGTGELFF.